A single count supports the clone carrying this TCR beta chain. Its antigen is currently unknown. The data originate from a study of cytomegalovirus exposure and HLA in healthy donors. Study-wide background: The study placed approximately 81% of its roughly 430 genotyped donors in the Caucasian-associated ancestry cluster.

The PCR was carried out with 60 Vbeta primers and 13 Jbeta primers. Repertoires were generated with immunoSEQ multiplex PCR, while TCRdb's copy carries only in-frame clones and drops some. The data contain roughly 130,000 clones, more than 80% of them singletons. Each of the donors was a healthy bone marrow donor. The study's findings and limits: Excluded: some indistinguishable V segments such as TRBV6-2 and TRBV6-3.

Between the trimmed V and J ends, which lost 1 base and 0 bases, there was a span of 10 bases. The length of the CDR3 is 15 residues. CDR1 and CDR2 (germline): SGHNT, YYREEE (reference sequence). The chain employs TRBV5-4 and TRBJ1-1; a weak D match, TRBD1 (5 bases). The origin of this receptor is a man aged 40-55 years in good health and CMV-seronegative. The sample taken for sequencing was PBMCs. This CDR3 reads CASSLSAGMNTEAFF. The CDR3 DNA is TGTGCCAGCAGCTTGTCGGCAGGGATGAACACTGAAGCTTTCTTT.